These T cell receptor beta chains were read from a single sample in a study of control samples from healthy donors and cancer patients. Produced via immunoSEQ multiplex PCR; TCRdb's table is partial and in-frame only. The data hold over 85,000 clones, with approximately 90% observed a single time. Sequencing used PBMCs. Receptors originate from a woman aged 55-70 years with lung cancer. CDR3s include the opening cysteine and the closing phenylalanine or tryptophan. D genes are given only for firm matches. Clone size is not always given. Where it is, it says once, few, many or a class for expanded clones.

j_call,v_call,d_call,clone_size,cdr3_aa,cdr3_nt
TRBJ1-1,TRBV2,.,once,CASSEGRLMNTEAFF,TGTGCCAGCAGTGAAGGACGGCTTATGAACACTGAAGCTTTCTTT
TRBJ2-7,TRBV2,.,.,CASSDLGVRSYEQYF,TGTGCCAGCAGTGACCTTGGCGTCCGCTCCTACGAGCAGTACTTC
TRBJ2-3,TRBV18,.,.,CASSPPLLRGVTQYF,TGTGCCAGCTCACCACCATTGCTCCGGGGCGTTACGCAGTATTTT
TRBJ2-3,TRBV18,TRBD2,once,CASSPSGGAPDTQYF,TGTGCCAGCTCACCTAGCGGGGGGGCGCCGGATACGCAGTATTTT
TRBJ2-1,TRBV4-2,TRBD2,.,CASSQHSQPRGGVSNEQFF,TGTGCCAGCAGCCAACACTCCCAACCACGGGGGGGGGTCTCGAATGAGCAGTTCTTC
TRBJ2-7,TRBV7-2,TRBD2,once,CASSSRTSGGIEQYF,TGTGCCAGCAGCTCTCGGACTAGCGGGGGGATCGAGCAGTACTTC
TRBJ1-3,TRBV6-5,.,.,CASSYSIPSSGNTIYF,TGTGCCAGCAGTTACTCTATCCCGAGCTCTGGAAACACCATATATTTT
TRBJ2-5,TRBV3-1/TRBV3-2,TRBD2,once,CASSFFPGAGEETQYF,TGTGCCAGCAGTTTCTTTCCGGGAGCGGGGGAAGAGACCCAGTACTTC
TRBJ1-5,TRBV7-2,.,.,CASSDQASGNQPQHF,TGTGCCAGCAGCGACCAGGCATCCGGCAATCAGCCCCAGCATTTT
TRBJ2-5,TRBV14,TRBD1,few,CASSPFGQEQETQYF,TGTGCCAGCAGCCCCTTTGGACAGGAACAAGAGACCCAGTACTTC
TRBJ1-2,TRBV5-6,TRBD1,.,CASSWGQPPYGYTF,TGTGCCAGCAGCTGGGGACAGCCCCCTTATGGCTACACCTTC
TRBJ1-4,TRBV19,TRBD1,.,CASSTDRGRRKLFF,TGTGCCAGTAGCACCGACAGGGGGCGAAGAAAACTGTTTTTT
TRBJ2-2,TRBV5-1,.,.,CASSQDSITGELFF,TGCGCCAGCAGCCAGGACAGCATCACCGGGGAGCTGTTTTTT
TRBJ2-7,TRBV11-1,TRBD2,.,CASSQVGGRRSYEQYF,TGTGCCAGCAGCCAAGTGGGCGGGAGACGATCCTACGAGCAGTACTTC